This TCR beta chain was sequenced for a study of T cell responses to AZD1222 COVID-19 vaccine. Study-wide results and limits: Spike-specific TCR repertoires showed rising breadth and depth after two AZD1222 doses. Repertoire sampling was restricted to post-peak T cell response timepoints.

For this clone: Its antigen is not identified.

CDR1 SGHRS and CDR2 YFSETQ come from the germline V gene. The V end was cut by 0 bases, the J end by 9 bases, with 13 bases between. This CDR3 is 15 amino acids long. TCRdb's table, derived via immunoSEQ multiplex PCR, lists solely in-frame clones and lacks some. The sample has 100,000 to 120,000 clones; roughly 92% are singletons. Sample: peripheral blood, taken 28 days after the second AZD1222 dose. The chain couples TRBV5-1 to TRBJ1-6; a weak D match, TRBD1 (6 bases). The TCR comes from an adult who received the AZD1222 COVID-19 vaccine. The CDR3 spells CASSLDRGGLSPLHF. Here the CDR3 DNA reads TGCGCCAGCAGCTTGGACCGGGGGGGGCTTTCACCCCTCCACTTT.